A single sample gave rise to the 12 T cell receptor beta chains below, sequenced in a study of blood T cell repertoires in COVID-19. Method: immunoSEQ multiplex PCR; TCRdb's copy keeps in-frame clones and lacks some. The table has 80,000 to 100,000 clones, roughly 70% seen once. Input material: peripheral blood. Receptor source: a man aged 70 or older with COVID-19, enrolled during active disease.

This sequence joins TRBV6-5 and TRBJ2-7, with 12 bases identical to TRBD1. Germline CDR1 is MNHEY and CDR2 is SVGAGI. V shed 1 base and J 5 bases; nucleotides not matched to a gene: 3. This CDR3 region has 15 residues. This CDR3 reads CASSYWDRGPNEQYF. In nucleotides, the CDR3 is TGTGCCAGCAGTTACTGGGACAGGGGGCCCAACGAGCAGTACTTC.

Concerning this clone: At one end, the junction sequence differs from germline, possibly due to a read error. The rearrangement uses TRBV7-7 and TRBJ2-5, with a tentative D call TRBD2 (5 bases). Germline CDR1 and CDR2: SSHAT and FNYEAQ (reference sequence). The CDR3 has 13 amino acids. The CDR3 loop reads CASSPRVRETQYF. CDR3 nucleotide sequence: TGTGCTAGCAGCCCGAGGGTCCGGGAGACCCAGTACTTC.

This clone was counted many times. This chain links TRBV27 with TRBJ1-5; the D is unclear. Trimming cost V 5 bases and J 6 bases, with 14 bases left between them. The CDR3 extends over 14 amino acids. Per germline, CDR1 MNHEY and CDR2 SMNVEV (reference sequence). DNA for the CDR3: TGTGCCAGCAGTCAATCAACCTCGAGTCAGCCCCAGCATTTT. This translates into CASSQSTSSQPQHF.

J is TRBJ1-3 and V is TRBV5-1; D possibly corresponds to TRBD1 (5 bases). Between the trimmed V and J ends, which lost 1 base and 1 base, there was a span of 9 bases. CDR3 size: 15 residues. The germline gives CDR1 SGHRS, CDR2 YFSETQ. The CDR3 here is CASSLNGGSGNTIYF. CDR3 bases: TGCGCCAGCAGCTTGAACGGGGGGTCTGGAAACACCATATATTTT.

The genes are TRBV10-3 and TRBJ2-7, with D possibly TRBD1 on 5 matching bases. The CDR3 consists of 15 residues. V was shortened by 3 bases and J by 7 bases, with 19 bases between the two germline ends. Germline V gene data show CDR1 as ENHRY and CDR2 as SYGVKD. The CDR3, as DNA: TGTGCCATCAGTGATCCCCGACGACAGACTGGGGAGCAGTACTTC. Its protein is CAISDPRRQTGEQYF.

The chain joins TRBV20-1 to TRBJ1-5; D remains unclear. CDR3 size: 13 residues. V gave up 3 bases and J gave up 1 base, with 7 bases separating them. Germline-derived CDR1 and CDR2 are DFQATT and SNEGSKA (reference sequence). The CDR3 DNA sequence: TGCAGTGCTAGTTATGTGAGCAATCAGCCCCAGCATTTT. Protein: CSASYVSNQPQHF.

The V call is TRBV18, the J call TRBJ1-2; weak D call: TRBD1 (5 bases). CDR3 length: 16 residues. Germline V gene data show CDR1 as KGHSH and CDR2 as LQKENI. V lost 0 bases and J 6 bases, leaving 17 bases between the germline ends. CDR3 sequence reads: CASSPPGMGRLDGYTF. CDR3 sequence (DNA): TGTGCCAGCTCACCACCAGGTATGGGGCGCTTAGATGGCTACACCTTC.

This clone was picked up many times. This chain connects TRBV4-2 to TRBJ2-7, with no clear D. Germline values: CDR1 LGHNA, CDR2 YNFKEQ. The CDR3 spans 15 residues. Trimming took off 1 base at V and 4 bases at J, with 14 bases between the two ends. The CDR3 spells CASSQVWQTSYEQYF. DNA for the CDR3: TGTGCCAGCAGCCAAGTGTGGCAGACATCTTACGAGCAGTACTTC.

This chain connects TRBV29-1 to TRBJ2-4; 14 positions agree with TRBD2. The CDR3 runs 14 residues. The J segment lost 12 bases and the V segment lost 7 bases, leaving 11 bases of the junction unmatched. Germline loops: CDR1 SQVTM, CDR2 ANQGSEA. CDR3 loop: CSAGTSGRGPDQYF. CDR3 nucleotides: TGCAGCGCGGGGACTAGCGGGAGAGGCCCAGATCAGTACTTC.

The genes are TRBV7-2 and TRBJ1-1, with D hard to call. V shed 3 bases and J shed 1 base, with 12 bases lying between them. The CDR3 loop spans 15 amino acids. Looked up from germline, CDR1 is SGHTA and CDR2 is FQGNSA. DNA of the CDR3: TGTGCCAGCAGCTTTTTGAGGGAAGGGAACACTGAAGCTTTCTTT. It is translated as CASSFLREGNTEAFF.

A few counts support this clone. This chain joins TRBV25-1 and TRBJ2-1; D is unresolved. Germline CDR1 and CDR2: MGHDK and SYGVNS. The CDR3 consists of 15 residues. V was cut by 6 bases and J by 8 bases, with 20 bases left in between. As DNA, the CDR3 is TGTGCCAGCAGGAGTCAGACTGGTCCTTCGTATGAGCAGTTCTTC. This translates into CASRSQTGPSYEQFF.

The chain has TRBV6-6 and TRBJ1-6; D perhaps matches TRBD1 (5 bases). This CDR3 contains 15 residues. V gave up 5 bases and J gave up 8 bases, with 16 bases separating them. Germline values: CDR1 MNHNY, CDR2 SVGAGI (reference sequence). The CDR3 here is CASSHPVGADSPLHF. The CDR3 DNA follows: TGTGCCAGCAGTCACCCGGTAGGGGCCGATTCACCCCTCCACTTT.